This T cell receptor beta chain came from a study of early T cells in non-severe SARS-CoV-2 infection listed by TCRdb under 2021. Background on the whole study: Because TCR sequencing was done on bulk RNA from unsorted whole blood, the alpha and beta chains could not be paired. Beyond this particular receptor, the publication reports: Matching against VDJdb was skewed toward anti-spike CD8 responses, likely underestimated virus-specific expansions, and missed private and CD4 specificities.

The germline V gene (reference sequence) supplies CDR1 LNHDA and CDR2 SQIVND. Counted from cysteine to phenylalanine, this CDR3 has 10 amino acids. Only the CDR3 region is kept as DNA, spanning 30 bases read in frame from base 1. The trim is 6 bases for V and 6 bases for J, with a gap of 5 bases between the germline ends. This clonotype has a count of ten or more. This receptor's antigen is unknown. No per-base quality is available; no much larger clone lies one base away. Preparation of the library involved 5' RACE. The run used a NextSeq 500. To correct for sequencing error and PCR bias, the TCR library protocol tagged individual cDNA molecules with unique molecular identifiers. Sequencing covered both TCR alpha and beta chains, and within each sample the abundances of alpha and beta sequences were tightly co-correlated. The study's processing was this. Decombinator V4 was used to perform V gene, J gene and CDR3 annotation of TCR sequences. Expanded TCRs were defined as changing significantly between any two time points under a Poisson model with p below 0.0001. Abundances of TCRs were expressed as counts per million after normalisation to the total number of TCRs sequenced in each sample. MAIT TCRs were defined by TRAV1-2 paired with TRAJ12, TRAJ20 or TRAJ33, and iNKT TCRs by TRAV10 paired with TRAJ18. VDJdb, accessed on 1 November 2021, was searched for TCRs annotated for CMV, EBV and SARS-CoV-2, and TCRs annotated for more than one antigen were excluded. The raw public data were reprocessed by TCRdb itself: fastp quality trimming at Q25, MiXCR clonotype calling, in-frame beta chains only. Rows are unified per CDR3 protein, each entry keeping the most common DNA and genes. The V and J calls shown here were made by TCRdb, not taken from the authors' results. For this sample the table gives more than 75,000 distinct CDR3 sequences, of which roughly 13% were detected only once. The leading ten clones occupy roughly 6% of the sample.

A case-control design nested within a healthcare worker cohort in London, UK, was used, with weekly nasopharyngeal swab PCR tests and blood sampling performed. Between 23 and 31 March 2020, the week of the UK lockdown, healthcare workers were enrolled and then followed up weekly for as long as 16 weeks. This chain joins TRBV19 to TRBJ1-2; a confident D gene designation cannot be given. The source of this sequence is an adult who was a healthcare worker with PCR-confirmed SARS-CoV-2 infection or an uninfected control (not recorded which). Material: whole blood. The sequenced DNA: TGTGCCAGTAGAGGAGATGGCTACACCTTC. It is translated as CASRGDGYTF.